A selection of T cell receptor beta chains follows, all from one sample in a study of Ad26.COV2.S vaccination and SARS-CoV-2 variants. Here immunoSEQ multiplex PCR was the method, and the copy in TCRdb shows in-frame clones only, minus some. This table holds under 600,000 clones, roughly 87% found once. The input for sequencing was peripheral blood, taken in a trial of Ad26.COV2.S vaccine versus placebo. The receptors here all came from a person aged 18-60 years who received the Ad26.COV2.S COVID-19 vaccine or a placebo. Both conserved end residues are trimmed from each CDR3.

TRBV9	TRBJ2-7	ASSVVRSGRSGRAYEQY
TRBV19	TRBJ2-2	ASLDLLAPNTGELF
TRBV5-4	TRBJ1-1	ASSFFGTGNTEAF
TRBV10-3	TRBJ1-1	AIRKKEATEAF
TRBV5-1	TRBJ2-7	ASSPGTIYEQY
TRBV29-1	TRBJ2-5	SVEVGREETQY
TRBV13	TRBJ2-1	ASSPSPGGYNEQF
TRBV18	TRBJ1-1	ASSPLNGGVSEAF
TRBV18	TRBJ1-5	ASSPQGTDNQPQH
TRBV7-9	TRBJ1-1	ASSAVDSEAF
TRBV19	TRBJ1-2	ASSTQTENYGYT
TRBV11-2	TRBJ2-7	ASSSLRDTKNYEQY
TRBV28	TRBJ1-2	ASRQSLDYGYT
TRBV4-1	TRBJ1-2	ASSQDTRDPAYGYT
TRBV21-1	TRBJ1-1	ASSIRDRGYTEAF
TRBV10-3	TRBJ2-2	AISEWGIGSGELF
TRBV27	TRBJ2-5	ASSWGGRGGQETQY
TRBV11-2	TRBJ1-1	ASSLGGVAGMWTSMAF
TRBV3-1/TRBV3-2	TRBJ1-2	ASSQGGGGDYGYT
TRBV4-3	TRBJ2-3	ASSQVSGVGTDTQY
TRBV30	TRBJ2-7	AWSVYHEQY
TRBV6-5	TRBJ1-2	ASIGGRGSNYGYT
TRBV18	TRBJ1-6	ASSPRSTDNSPLH
TRBV11-2	TRBJ2-1	ASSLDLAIHNEQF
TRBV6-5	TRBJ2-4	ASSIGETKNIQY
TRBV7-2	TRBJ2-7	ASSPLVGQGSEQY
TRBV19	TRBJ2-3	ASTLGGSSTDTQY
TRBV11-3	TRBJ2-3	ASSLGGATDTQY
TRBV18	TRBJ2-2	ASSPQGATGELF
TRBV11-2	TRBJ2-5	ASSLSRGSGETQY
TRBV7-8	TRBJ2-3	ASSLNGRANGDTQY
TRBV7-9	TRBJ2-1	ASSAGGEQF
TRBV6-1	TRBJ1-4	ASRRGQNEKLF
TRBV6-2/TRBV6-3	TRBJ2-7	ASSYPTGVYEQY
TRBV28	TRBJ2-1	ASSDGGRLGNEQF
TRBV6-2/TRBV6-3	TRBJ2-7	ASSYGTRNHEQY
TRBV11-2	TRBJ2-5	ASSFGPEETQY